These T cell receptor beta chains were read from a single sample in a study of vaccination effects on CD4 cells after COVID-19. Clones were read by immunoSEQ multiplex PCR, and TCRdb kept only the in-frame ones, dropping some. Found here are around 67,000 clones, 75% to 85% of them singletons; the top ten hold around 1.3%. No antigen has been assigned to these receptors. Specimen: CD4+ T cells from PBMCs cultured with HCoV-229E spike peptides, collected after COVID-19 vaccination. These receptors came from a human donor who received a COVID-19 vaccine. The conserved cysteine and the conserved F or W are not part of the CDR3 here. The order of the fields is J gene, V gene, CDR3 protein.

J: TRBJ1-1
V: TRBV19
CDR3: ASRGQGNTEAF

J: TRBJ2-4
V: TRBV7-9
CDR3: ASSLVTGGAGIQY

J: TRBJ1-2
V: TRBV15
CDR3: ATSRGGGSQGSGYGYT

J: TRBJ2-5
V: TRBV18
CDR3: ASSLSPDGRGETQY

J: TRBJ2-6
V: TRBV10-2
CDR3: ASSEPGITGANVLT

J: TRBJ1-6
V: TRBV4-1
CDR3: ASSQLAAGLGAYNSPLH

J: TRBJ1-2
V: TRBV28
CDR3: ASSLGQGGYT

J: TRBJ1-1
V: TRBV7-3
CDR3: ASSLRGPATEAF

J: TRBJ2-3
V: TRBV4-1
CDR3: ASSQGRPGTDTQY

J: TRBJ1-2
V: TRBV5-1
CDR3: ASSLGAGQYYGYT

J: TRBJ1-1
V: TRBV24-1
CDR3: ATSDPGTPTGEAF

J: TRBJ1-2
V: TRBV6-5
CDR3: ASSQREGYGYT

J: TRBJ1-2
V: TRBV4-1
CDR3: ASSPPGTANYGYT